This TCR beta chain is from a study of shared clonotypes between healthy human individuals. Whole-study findings and limits: Relative to clonotypes present in all four donors, those not shared had lower generation probabilities.

Per germline, CDR1 SGHRS and CDR2 YFSETQ. V was shortened by 0 bases and J by 0 bases, with 6 bases between the two germline ends. This CDR3 region has 15 residues. As regards this clone: Its target is not known. The same CDR3 can be traced to other DNA sequences in this sample.

Profiled with immunoSEQ multiplex PCR; TCRdb holds only in-frame clones, not every one. The table has about 980,000 clones, around three quarters seen once. The sequencing sample was made of memory CD4+ T cells sorted from blood. The subset is: CD45RA-negative fraction. V usage is TRBV5-1 and J usage is TRBJ2-2; D remains unclear. The clonotype originates from a man between 18 and 29 years old in good health. CDR3: CASSLGPSNTGELFF. CDR3 bases: TGCGCCAGCAGCTTGGGTCCGTCGAACACCGGGGAGCTGTTTTTT.